This entry is about one TCR beta chain. Mismatch with germline at one junction end may stem from a read error. The sample comes from a study of CD8 T cells in Susac syndrome. With random hexamers, reverse transcription was performed on about 0.5 to 1 ug of RNA. TCRdb itself ran the immunoSEQ multiplex PCR reads through MiXCR, one entry per CDR3 protein. The top ten clones hold 0.095% to 0.12% of a sample with 180,000 or so distinct CDR3 sequences, roughly 94% of them seen once. The CDR3 contains 16 residues. CDR1 and CDR2 from the germline V gene are KGHDR and SFDVKD. Sequenced material: CD4+ T cells from PBMCs. The gene calls are TRBV24-1 and TRBJ2-5; no clear D gene. The receptor was isolated from a human donor in good health. CDR3 DNA sequence: TGTGCCACCAGTGATTCAGGATCTTCTAGGGAAGAGACCCGGTACTTC. Translated: CATSDSGSSREETRYF.